The following is a T cell receptor beta chain sequence with its context. The data stem from a study of T cells in Graves' hyperthyroidism and ophthalmopathy. Study as a whole: The blood sample was taken at first diagnosis, before treatment began.

In making diagnoses, clinical symptoms, serum thyroxine and TRAb, thyroid ultrasound and orbital computed tomography were all used. This CDR3 spans 16 amino acids. Germline V lookup: CDR1 SGHVS, CDR2 FQNEAQ. Trimming removed 5 bases from V and 2 bases from J, with 17 bases in between. From RNA transcripts, TCR beta CDR3 regions were amplified. TCR CDR3 underwent first-round RT-PCR with the HTBI primer set. TCRdb analysed the multiplex PCR reads with MiXCR anew, one entry per CDR3 protein. The sample carries about 270,000 distinct CDR3 sequences, roughly 22% recorded once. Material: blood. This TCR was sampled from a man aged 25-45 years with Graves' ophthalmopathy. The V and J genes are TRBV7-8 and TRBJ2-3; D is undetermined. The CDR3 loop is CASSPTFRSYTDTQYF. The CDR3 nucleotides are TGTGCCAGCAGCCCGACTTTCCGTTCTTACACAGATACGCAGTATTTT. The complete variable domain, with remaining parts taken from reference TRBV7-8 and TRBJ2-3, reads GAGVSQSPRYKVAKRGQDVALRCDPISGHVSLFWYQQALGQGPEFLTYFQNEAQLDKSGLPSDRFFAERPEGSVSTLKIQRTQQEDSAVYLCASSPTFRSYTDTQYFGPGTRLTVL.